Given below is one T cell receptor (beta chain) in context. Its antigen specificity is not known. No clone much larger than this one lies a single base away; base qualities are absent. The record originates from a study of Ad26.COV2.S vaccination and SARS-CoV-2 variants (dated by TCRdb to the early 2020s). Background on the whole study: Donors in the vaccine arm were drawn from COV1001, a phase I-IIa trial of Ad26.COV2.S in healthy adults that was multicentre, randomized, double-blind and placebo-controlled. Trial participants were randomized into five groups of five, in which low-dose or high-dose Ad26.COV2.S was given once or twice, or placebo was given on both occasions. The specificity and breadth of SARS-CoV-2-reactive T cell receptors after Ad26.COV2.S vaccination were assessed by TCRbeta repertoire sequencing. Investigators did not know the trial group allocation while performing experiments and assessing outcomes. A total of roughly 30 samples were included in the TCR-sequenced set, comprising roughly 19 Ad26.COV2.S vaccine recipients, 5 placebo recipients and 8 SARS-CoV-2 convalescent individuals. Dosing of Ad26.COV2.S was intramuscular, at either 5x10^10 or 1x10^11 viral particles, delivered as one shot or as two shots spaced 56 days apart. Broader findings and caveats from the paper: The study was not powered for comparison of responses between vaccine doses or regimens. It was noted by the authors that total T cell responses may have been underestimated by the TCR breadth and depth analyses. Substantial breadth of spike-specific CD8+ and CD4+ T cell responses was reported after vaccination. Higher spike-specific TCR breadth was observed in Ad26.COV2.S recipients than in placebo recipients (P = 0.0014). Non-spike TCR breadth was comparable between vaccine and placebo recipients, consistent with the vaccine containing only spike.

This specimen's treatment or condition label, per the study, means: roughly 19 received Ad26.COV2.S at low or high dose, single or two shots; roughly five received placebo; per-sample allocation not given. Repertoires of vaccine and placebo recipients were sequenced from samples taken on day 63 after the first injection. Between 29 July and 7 August 2020, Cohort 1b enrolled about 27 adults aged 18-55 years at one site in Boston, USA. Ad26.COV2.S consisted of a replication-incompetent adenovirus type 26 vector by which a prefusion-stabilized SARS-CoV-2 spike protein from the original Wuhan strain was expressed. The CDR3 runs 14 residues from the cysteine to the phenylalanine. Only the CDR3 portion is preserved as DNA: 42 bases, with reading frame beginning at the first base. Reading the germline V gene (reference sequence) gives CDR1 LNHNV and CDR2 YYDKDF. Trimming takes 1 base from V and 5 bases from J, and the germline ends sit 12 bases apart.

The immunoSEQ Assay was used to sequence TCRbeta CDR3 regions. After extraction, genomic DNA underwent amplification by bias-controlled multiplex PCR, followed by high-throughput sequencing. The study's own analysis went as follows. To quantify the absolute abundance of every unique TCRbeta CDR3 region, sequences were collapsed and filtered. T cell fraction was estimated by normalizing TCRbeta template counts to usable DNA, which was measured by amplifying reference genes present in all nucleated cells. Repertoire TCRs were annotated as SARS-CoV-2-specific by exact matching of V gene, CDR3 amino acid sequence and J gene to a known reactive TCR set. The reference SARS-CoV-2 TCR set came from MIRA and was filtered for enrichment in COVID-19-positive ImmuneCODE repertoires, removing public or cross-reactive TCRs. Based on the MIRA antigens, annotated TCRs were further analysed at the level of specific ORF or position within ORF. Depth was the summed frequency of annotated unique rearrangements, while breadth was defined as annotated unique rearrangements over total unique productive rearrangements. TCR breadth was compared between groups using two-sided Wilcoxon rank-sum tests. Sourced from immuneACCESS, this table was stored by TCRdb with only in-frame sequences that have V and J called. A share of the clones is absent; for the studies checked, an unresolved V gene accounts for under half, and the remainder has no known explanation. V and J calls and clone size are given by that table; D and trimming were obtained from the DNA. The sample includes about 680,000 clones, with 89% observed a single time. The ten biggest clones cover approximately 1.5% of the sample.

This sample comprised peripheral blood, obtained in a trial of Ad26.COV2.S vaccine versus placebo. This clonotype originated in a person between 18 and 65 years old who received the Ad26.COV2.S COVID-19 vaccine or a placebo. Recombination connected TRBV15 to TRBJ2-7; the D gene could be either TRBD1 or TRBD2, each agreeing at 5 bases. The CDR3 corresponds to CATSRVGVQDEQYF. The DNA is TGTGCCACCAGCAGAGTGGGGGTACAGGACGAGCAGTACTTC.